This TCR beta chain was observed in a study of T-cell reconstitution after alpha-beta-depleted transplantation in children. This clonotype was found a few times. Its antigen is not identified. The CDR3 is made up of 17 amino acids. Using unique molecular identifiers, the investigators prepared the TCRbeta library. MiXCR, run by TCRdb on the PCR reads, gives a single entry per CDR3 protein. The repertoire holds just over 950,000 distinct CDR3 sequences, about 30% seen once, with about 28% in the top ten. Notes on the study in general: Fresh T-cell production supplied most of the T-cell counts and diversity seen one year after transplant. Alpha-beta T cells about two months after transplant reportedly derived from several hundred expanded graft clones. Certain patients had high TCRbeta diversity at day 60, and it came from recipient T cells and thymic progenitors that survived.

The chain combines TRBV12-1 with TRBJ2-1; whether TRBD1, the table's D call, matches the DNA was not checked. TRBV12-1 is a known pseudogene. This receptor was identified in a boy in the first two years of life who had a stem cell transplant for SCID, so the T cells may come from the graft donor. Here the sequenced sample was PBMCs, mostly from graft donor cells, taken 360 days after TCRalphabeta/CD19-depleted stem cell transplant. DNA of the CDR3: TGTGCCAGCAGCGTGCGGGCGGCGCGTAACATCTACAATGAGCAGTTCTTC. Protein product: CASSVRAARNIYNEQFF.